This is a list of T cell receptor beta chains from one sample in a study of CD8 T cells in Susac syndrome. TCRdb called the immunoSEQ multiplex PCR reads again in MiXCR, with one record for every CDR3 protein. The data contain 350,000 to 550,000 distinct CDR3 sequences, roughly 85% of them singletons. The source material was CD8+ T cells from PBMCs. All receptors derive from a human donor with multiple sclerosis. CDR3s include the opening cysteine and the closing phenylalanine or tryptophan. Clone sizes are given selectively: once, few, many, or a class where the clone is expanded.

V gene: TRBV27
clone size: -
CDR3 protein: CASSNRDSGYGYTF

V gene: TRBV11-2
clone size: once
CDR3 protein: CASSSELQETQYF

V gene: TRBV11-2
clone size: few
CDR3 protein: CASSFRDTGELFF

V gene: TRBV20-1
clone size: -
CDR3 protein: CSAPYAETGILYEQYF

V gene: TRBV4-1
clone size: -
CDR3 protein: CASSHIGYSYEQYF

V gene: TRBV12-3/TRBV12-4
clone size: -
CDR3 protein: CASSLAGVPEAFF

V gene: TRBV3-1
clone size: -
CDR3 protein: CASSPDVHGGRSYEQYF

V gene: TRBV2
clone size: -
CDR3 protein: CASKLRDFFMNTEAFF

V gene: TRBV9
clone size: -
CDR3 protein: CASSTRTGVMNTEAFF

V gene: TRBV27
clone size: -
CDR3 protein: CASSPSIAAGGETQYF

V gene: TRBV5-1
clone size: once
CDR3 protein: CASSAPGLASDTQYF

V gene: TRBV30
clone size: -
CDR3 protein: CAWSVVVSSYEQYF

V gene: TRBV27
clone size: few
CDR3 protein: CASSFTGIHEQYF

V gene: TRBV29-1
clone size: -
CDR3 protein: CSVMDSRYEQYF

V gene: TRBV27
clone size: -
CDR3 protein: CASSYSADTEAFF

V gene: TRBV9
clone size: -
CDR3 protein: CASSDRGNEKLFF

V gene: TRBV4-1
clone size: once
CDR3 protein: CASSVLHRVGGNQPQHF

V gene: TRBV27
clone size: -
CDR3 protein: CASSLPNEKLFF

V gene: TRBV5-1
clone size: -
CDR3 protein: CASSLVGAEQYF

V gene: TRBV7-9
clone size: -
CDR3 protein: CASGRSNEKLFF

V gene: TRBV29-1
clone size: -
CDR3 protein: CSVPGTGVPYEQYF

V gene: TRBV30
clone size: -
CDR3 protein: CAWSDSSYLASNYGYTF

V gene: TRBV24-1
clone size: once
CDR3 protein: CATSFGANVLTF

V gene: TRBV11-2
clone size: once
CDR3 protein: CASSLAGDYTEAFF

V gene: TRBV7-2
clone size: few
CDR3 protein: CASSFRLAVQETQYF

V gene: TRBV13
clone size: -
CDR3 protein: CASSSYRTGELDTQYF

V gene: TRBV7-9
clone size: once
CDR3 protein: CASSLSGTANEAFF

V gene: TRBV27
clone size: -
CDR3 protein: CASTSDPLTGGRGTDTQYF

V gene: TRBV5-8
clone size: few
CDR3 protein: CASSYPGQPYEQYF

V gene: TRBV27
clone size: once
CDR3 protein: CASSYDVNTEAFF

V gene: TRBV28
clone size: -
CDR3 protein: CASTETGVNRNQPQHF

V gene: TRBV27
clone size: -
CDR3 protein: CANRTGNNLFSGNTIYF

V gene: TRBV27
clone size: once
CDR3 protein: CASSPLGSDTQYF

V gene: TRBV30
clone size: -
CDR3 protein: CAWTDGISNQPQHF

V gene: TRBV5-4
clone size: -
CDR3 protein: CASSRVGLVSGELFF

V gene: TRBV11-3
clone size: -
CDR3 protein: CASSSPESYEQYF

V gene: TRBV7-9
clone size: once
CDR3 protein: CASSSPRGLEAFF

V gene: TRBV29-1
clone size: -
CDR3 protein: CSVRWTGSYGYTF

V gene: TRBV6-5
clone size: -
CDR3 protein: CASSPGTSHYNEQFF

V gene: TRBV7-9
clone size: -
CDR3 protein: CASSPGLAGDKNIQYF

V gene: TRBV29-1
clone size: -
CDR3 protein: CSASGGQRPGELFF

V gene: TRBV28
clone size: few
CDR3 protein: CASSRGQGAYEQYF

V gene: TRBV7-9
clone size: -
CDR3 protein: CASSLVTGRIGELFF